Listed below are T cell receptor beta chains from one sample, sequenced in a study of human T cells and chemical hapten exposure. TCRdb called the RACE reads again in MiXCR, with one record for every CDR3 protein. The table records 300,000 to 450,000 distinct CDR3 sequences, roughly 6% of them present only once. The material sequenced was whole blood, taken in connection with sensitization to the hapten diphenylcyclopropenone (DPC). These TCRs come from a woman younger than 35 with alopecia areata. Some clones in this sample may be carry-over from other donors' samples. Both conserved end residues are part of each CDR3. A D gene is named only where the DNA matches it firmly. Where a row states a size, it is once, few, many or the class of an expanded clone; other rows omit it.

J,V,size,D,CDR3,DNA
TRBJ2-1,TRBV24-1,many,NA,CATSPSGAGAEQFF,TGTGCCACCAGTCCCTCCGGCGCGGGGGCTGAGCAGTTCTTC
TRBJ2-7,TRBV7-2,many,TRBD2,CASSHTSGGHYEQYF,TGTGCCAGCAGCCACACTAGCGGGGGCCACTACGAGCAGTACTTC
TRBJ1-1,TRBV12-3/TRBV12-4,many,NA,CASKDGTEAFF,TGTGCCAGCAAGGACGGAACTGAAGCTTTCTTT
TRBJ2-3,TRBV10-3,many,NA,CAISESRGTDTQYF,TGTGCCATCAGTGAATCGCGGGGCACAGATACGCAGTATTTT
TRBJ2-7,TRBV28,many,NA,CASSFLPRSEQYF,TGTGCCAGCAGTTTCCTCCCTCGGAGCGAGCAGTACTTC
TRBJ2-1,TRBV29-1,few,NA,CSVKGGGEQFF,TGCAGCGTTAAGGGAGGAGGTGAGCAGTTCTTC
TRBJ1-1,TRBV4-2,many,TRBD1,CASSPGQGSNTEAFF,TGTGCCAGCAGCCCGGGACAGGGGTCGAACACTGAAGCTTTCTTT
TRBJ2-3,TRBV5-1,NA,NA,CASSPTSSEADTQYF,TGCGCCAGCAGCCCGACTTCTAGCGAAGCAGATACGCAGTATTTT
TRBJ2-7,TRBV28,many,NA,CASSPYPAGIRNEQYF,TGTGCCAGCAGTCCTTACCCGGCCGGGATTCGGAACGAGCAGTACTTC
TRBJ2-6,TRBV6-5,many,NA,CASRQSWGSGANVLTF,TGTGCCAGCAGACAGTCGTGGGGCTCTGGGGCCAACGTCCTGACTTTC
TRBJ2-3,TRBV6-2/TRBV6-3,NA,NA,CASSYMGLAADTQYF,TGTGCCAGCAGTTACATGGGCCTAGCTGCAGATACGCAGTATTTT
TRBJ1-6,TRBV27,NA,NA,CASGPRQPLHF,TGTGCCAGCGGACCAAGGCAACCCCTCCACTTT
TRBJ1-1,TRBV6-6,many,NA,CASSYSDSEAFF,TGTGCCAGCAGTTACTCTGACAGTGAAGCTTTCTTT
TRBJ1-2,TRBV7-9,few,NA,CASSPLGRLAGYTF,TGTGCCAGCAGCCCGCTGGGACGGCTAGCTGGCTACACCTTC
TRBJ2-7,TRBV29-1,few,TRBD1,CSVSHPGTGGSYEQYF,TGCAGCGTTTCTCACCCCGGGACAGGGGGCTCCTACGAGCAGTACTTC